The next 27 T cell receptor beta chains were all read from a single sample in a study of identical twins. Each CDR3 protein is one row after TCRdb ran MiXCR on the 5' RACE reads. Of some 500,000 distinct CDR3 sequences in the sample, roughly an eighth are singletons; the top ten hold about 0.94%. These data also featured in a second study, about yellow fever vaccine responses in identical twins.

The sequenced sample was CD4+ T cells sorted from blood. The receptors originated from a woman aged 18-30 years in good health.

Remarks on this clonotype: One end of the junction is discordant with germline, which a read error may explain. The DNA for the CDR3 is TGCGCCAGCAGCCAAGCAGGTACTACCGAGCGGTACTTC. Its protein product is CASSQAGTTERYF. The chain links TRBV4-3 to TRBJ2-7, with D unresolved. CDR3 length: 13 residues. Germline V gene data show CDR1 as LGHNA and CDR2 as YSLEER.

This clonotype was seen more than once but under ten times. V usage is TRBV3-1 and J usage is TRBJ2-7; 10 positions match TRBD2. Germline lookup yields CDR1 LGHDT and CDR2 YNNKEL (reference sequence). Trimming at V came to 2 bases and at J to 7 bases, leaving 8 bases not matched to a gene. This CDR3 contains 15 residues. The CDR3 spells CASSQNSLAGVEQYF. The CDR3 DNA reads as TGTGCCAGCAGCCAAAACAGTCTAGCGGGAGTGGAGCAGTACTTC.

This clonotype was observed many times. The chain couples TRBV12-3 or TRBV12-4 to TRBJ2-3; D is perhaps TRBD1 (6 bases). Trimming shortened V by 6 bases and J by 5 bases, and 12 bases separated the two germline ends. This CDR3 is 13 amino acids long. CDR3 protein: CASRRAGVDTQYF. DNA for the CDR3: TGTGCCAGCAGACGGGCAGGGGTAGATACGCAGTATTTT.

The DNA for the CDR3 is TGCAGTGGCCAGAACTATGGCTACACCTTC. As protein: CSGQNYGYTF. The chain uses TRBV20-1 and TRBJ1-2; D remains unclear. The germline CDR1 and CDR2 sequences are DFQATT and SNEGSKA (reference sequence). This CDR3 is built from 10 residues. V was pared by 7 bases and J by 2 bases, with 5 bases between.

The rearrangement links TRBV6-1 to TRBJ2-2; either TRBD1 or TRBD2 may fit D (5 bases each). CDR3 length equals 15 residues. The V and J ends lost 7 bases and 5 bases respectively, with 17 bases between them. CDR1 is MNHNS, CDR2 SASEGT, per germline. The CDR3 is CASTLGASRTGELFF. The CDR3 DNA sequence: TGTGCCAGCACCCTCGGGGCTTCGAGAACCGGGGAGCTGTTTTTT.

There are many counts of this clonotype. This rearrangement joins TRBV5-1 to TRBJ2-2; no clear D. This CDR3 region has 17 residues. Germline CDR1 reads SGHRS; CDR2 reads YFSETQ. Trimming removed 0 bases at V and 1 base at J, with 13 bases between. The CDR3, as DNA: TGCGCCAGCAGCTTGGGTCCGTTGTTGGTGAACACCGGGGAGCTGTTTTTT. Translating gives CASSLGPLLVNTGELFF.

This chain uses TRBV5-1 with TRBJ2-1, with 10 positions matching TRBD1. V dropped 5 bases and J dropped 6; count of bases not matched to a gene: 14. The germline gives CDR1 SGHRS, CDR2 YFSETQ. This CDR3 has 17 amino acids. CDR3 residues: CASRAGLVTGGRNEQFF. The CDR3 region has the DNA TGCGCCAGCAGGGCGGGACTTGTGACAGGGGGCCGCAATGAGCAGTTCTTC. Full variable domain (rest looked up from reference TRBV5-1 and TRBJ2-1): KAGVTQTPRYLIKTRGQQVTLSCSPISGHRSVSWYQQTPGQGLQFLFEYFSETQRNKGNFPGRFSGRQFSNSRSEMNVSTLELGDSALYLCASRAGLVTGGRNEQFFGPGTRLTVL.

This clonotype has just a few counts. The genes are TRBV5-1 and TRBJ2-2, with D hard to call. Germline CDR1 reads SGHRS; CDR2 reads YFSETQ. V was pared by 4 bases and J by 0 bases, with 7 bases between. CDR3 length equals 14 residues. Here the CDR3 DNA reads TGCGCCAGCAGCCAAACCACGAACACCGGGGAGCTGTTTTTT. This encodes CASSQTTNTGELFF.

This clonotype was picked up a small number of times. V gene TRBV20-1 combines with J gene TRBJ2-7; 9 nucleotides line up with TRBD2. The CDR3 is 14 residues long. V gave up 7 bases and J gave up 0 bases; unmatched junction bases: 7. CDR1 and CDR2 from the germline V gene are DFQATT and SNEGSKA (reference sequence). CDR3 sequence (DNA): TGCAGTGGAGTCCGAGCGGGAGGCTCCTACGAGCAGTACTTC. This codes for CSGVRAGGSYEQYF.

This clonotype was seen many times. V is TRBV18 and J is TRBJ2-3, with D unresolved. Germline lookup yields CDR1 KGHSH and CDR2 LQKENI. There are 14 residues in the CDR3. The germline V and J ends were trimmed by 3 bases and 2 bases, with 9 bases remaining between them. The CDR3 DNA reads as TGTGCCAGCTCACCTTCAGGTCTCACAGATACGCAGTATTTT. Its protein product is CASSPSGLTDTQYF.

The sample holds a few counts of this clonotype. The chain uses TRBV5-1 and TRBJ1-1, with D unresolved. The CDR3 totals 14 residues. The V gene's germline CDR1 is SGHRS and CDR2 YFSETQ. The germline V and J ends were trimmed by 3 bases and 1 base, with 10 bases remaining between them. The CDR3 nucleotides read TGCGCCAGCAGCTCCGCCCTCGGGAACACTGAAGCTTTCTTT. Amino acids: CASSSALGNTEAFF. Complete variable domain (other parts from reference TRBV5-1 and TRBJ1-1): KAGVTQTPRYLIKTRGQQVTLSCSPISGHRSVSWYQQTPGQGLQFLFEYFSETQRNKGNFPGRFSGRQFSNSRSEMNVSTLELGDSALYLCASSSALGNTEAFFGQGTRLTVV.

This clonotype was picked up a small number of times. The CDR3 sequence is CASSFTGTESSYEQYF. The CDR3 nucleotides are TGTGCCAGCAGCTTCACCGGGACAGAGAGCTCCTACGAGCAGTACTTC. The chain recombines TRBV7-2 with TRBJ2-7; 7 bases map to TRBD1. This CDR3 comprises 16 residues. The V gene end was trimmed by 3 bases and the J gene end by 0 bases; junction bases not matched to a gene: 8. Per germline, CDR1 SGHTA and CDR2 FQGNSA.

Written as DNA, the CDR3 is TGCAGCGTTGGGTCCGTGGCGGGTGGGAAGACCCAGTACTTC. It translates to CSVGSVAGGKTQYF. The chain uses TRBV29-1 and TRBJ2-5, with D possibly being TRBD2 (5 bases). This CDR3 spans 14 amino acids. The germline V gene has CDR1 SQVTM and CDR2 ANQGSEA. V lost 4 bases, J lost 6 bases, and 18 bases lay in between. The full variable domain, completed using reference TRBV29-1 and TRBJ2-5, is SAVISQKPSRDICQRGTSLTIQCQVDSQVTMMFWYRQQPGQSLTLIATANQGSEATYESGFVIDKFPISRPNLTFSTLTVSNMSPEDSSIYLCSVGSVAGGKTQYFGPGTRLLVL.

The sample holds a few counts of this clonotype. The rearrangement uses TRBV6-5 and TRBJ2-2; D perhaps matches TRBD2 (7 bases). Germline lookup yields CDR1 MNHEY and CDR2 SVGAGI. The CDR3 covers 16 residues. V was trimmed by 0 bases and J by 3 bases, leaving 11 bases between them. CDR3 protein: CASSYSKGGDTGELFF. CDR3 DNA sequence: TGTGCCAGCAGTTACTCGAAAGGGGGGGACACCGGGGAGCTGTTTTTT.

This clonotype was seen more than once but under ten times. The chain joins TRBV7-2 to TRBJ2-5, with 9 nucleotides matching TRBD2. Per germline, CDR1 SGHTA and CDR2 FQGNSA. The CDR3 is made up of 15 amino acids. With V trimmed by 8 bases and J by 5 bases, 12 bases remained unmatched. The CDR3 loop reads CASLNPGTSKETQYF. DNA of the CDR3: TGTGCCAGCCTCAACCCGGGGACTAGCAAGGAGACCCAGTACTTC.

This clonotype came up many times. The CDR3 bases are TGTGCCAGCAGCTCACGTGAGGGACAGGGAGACTATGGCTACACCTTC. Translated, it gives CASSSREGQGDYGYTF. V gene TRBV7-9 combines with J gene TRBJ1-2; TRBD1 aligns across 9 bases. With 4 bases clipped from V and 3 bases from J, the junction kept 9 bases outside the gene matches. Germline V gives CDR1 SEHNR, CDR2 FQNEAQ (reference sequence). The CDR3 length is 16 residues.

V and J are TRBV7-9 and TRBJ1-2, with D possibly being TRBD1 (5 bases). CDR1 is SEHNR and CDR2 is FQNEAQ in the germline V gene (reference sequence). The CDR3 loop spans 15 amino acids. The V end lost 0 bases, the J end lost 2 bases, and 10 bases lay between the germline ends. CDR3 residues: CASSLARTQNYGYTF. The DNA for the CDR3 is TGTGCCAGCAGCTTAGCGCGGACACAGAACTATGGCTACACCTTC.

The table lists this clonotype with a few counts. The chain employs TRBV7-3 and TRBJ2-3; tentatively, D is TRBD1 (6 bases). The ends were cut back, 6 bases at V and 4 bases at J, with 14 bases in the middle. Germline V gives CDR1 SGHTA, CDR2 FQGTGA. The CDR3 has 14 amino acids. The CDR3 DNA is TGTGCCAGCAGTATACAGGGTTGGGCAGATACGCAGTATTTT. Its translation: CASSIQGWADTQYF.

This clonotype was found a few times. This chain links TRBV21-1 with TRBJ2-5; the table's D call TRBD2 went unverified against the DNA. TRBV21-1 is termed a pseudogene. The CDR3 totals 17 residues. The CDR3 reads CASSKGGLAGEQETQYF. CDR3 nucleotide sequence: TGTGCCAGCAGCAAAGGTGGACTAGCGGGCGAACAAGAGACCCAGTACTTC.

CDR3 residues: CASSPGGLAGSATGELFF. CDR3 nucleotide sequence: TGTGCCAGCAGTCCAGGGGGACTAGCGGGTTCGGCCACCGGGGAGCTGTTTTTT. The gene calls are TRBV6-1 and TRBJ2-2; TRBD2 agrees at 12 bases. This CDR3 is 18 amino acids long. Germline CDR1 reads MNHNS; CDR2 reads SASEGT. The J segment lost 4 bases and the V segment lost 5 bases, leaving 11 bases of the junction unmatched.

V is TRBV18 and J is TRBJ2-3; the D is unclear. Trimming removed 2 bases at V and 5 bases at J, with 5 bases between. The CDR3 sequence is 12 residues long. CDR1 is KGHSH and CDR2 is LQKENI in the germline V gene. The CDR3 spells CASSPIEDTQYF. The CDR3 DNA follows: TGTGCCAGCTCACCAATAGAAGATACGCAGTATTTT.

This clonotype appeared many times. Here the CDR3 DNA reads TGTGCCAGCAGTTTTTATGGAGTAATGACCGGGGAGCTGTTTTTT. This codes for CASSFYGVMTGELFF. The chain uses TRBV12-3 or TRBV12-4 and TRBJ2-2, with unresolved D. Deletions cut 3 bases from V and 5 bases from J, with 13 bases between. The CDR3 runs to 15 residues.

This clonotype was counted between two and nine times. DNA of the CDR3: TGTGCCAGCAGCGAGATCCGAGGAAAGCAGCCCCAGCATTTT. Translating gives CASSEIRGKQPQHF. The chain joins TRBV7-9 to TRBJ1-5; D remains ambiguous. Looked up from germline, CDR1 is SEHNR and CDR2 is FQNEAQ (reference sequence). The CDR3 runs 14 residues. V was shortened by 5 bases and J by 7 bases, with 15 bases between the two germline ends.

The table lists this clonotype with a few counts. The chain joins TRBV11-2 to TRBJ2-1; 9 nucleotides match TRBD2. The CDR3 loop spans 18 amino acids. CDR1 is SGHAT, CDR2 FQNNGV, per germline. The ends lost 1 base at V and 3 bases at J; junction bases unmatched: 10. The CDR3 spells CASSLGILAGSDYNEQFF. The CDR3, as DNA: TGTGCCAGCAGCTTAGGGATCCTAGCGGGATCTGACTACAATGAGCAGTTCTTC.

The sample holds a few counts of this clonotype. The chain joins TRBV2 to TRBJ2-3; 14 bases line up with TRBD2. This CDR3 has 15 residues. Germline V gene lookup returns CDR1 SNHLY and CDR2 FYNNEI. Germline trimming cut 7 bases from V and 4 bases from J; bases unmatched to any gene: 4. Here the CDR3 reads CASTGTSGGPDTQYF. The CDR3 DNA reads TGTGCCAGCACCGGGACTAGCGGGGGCCCAGATACGCAGTATTTT.

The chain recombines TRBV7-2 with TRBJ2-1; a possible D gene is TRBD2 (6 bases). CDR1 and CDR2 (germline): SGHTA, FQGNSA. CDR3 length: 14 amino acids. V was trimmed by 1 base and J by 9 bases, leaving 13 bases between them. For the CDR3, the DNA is TGTGCCAGCAGCTTAGTGGGGACTTCCGGTGAGCAGTTCTTC. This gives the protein CASSLVGTSGEQFF.

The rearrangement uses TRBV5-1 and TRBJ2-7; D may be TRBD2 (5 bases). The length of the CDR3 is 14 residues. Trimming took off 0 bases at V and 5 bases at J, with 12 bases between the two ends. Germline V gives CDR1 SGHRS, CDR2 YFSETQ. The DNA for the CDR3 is TGCGCCAGCAGCTTGGTATCAGAGGGTCACGAGCAGTACTTC. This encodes CASSLVSEGHEQYF.